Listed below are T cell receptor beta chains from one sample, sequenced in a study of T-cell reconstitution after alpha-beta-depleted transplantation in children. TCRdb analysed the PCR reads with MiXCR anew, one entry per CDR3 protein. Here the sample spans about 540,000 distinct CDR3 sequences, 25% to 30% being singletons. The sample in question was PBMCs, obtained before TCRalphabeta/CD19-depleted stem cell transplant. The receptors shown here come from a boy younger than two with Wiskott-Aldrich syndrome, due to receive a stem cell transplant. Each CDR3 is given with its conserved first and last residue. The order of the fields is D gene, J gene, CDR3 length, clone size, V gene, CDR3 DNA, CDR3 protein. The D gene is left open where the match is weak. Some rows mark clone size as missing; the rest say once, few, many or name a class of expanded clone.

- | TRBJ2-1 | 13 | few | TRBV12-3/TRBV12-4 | TGTGCCAGCGGGACGGGGTTCTACAATGAGCAGTTCTTC | CASGTGFYNEQFF
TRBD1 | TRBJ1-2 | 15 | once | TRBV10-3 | TGTGCCATCAGGGACGGGACAGCTACTAACTATGGCTACACCTTC | CAIRDGTATNYGYTF
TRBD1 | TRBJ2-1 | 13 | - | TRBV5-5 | TGTGCCAGCAGCTCTGGACCCAGGGGGGAGCAGTTCTTC | CASSSGPRGEQFF
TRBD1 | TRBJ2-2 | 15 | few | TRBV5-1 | TGCGCCAGCAGCTTGCAGGGGGCGCGAACCGGGGAGCTGTTTTTT | CASSLQGARTGELFF
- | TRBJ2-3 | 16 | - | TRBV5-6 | TGTGCCAGCAGCTTCTCCCGGGACACTTCCACAGATACGCAGTATTTT | CASSFSRDTSTDTQYF
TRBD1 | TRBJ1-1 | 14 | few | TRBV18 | TGTGCCAGCTCACCAAGACAGGGTAGGGCTGAAGCTTTCTTT | CASSPRQGRAEAFF
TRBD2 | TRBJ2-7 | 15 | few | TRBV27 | TGTGCCAGCAGTTTGGGGGGCGGGAGGAGCTACGAGCAGTACTTC | CASSLGGGRSYEQYF
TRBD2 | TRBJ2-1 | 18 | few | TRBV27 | TGTGCCAGCAGTTTAGGACTAGCGGGAGTCGGGCGCGACAATGAGCAGTTCTTC | CASSLGLAGVGRDNEQFF
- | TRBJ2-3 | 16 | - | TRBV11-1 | TGTGCCAGCAGCCCCCCGGGCCTAGCGAACACAGATACGCAGTATTTT | CASSPPGLANTDTQYF
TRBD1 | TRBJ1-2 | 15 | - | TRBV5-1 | TGCGCCAGCAGCAATTACCCAGGGGGCCTCTATGGCTACACCTTC | CASSNYPGGLYGYTF
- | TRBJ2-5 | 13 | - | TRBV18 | TGTGCCAGCTCACTTCAGCGGGAAGAGACCCAGTACTTC | CASSLQREETQYF
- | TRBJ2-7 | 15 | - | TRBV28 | TGTGCCAGCACCCCTTCGGACAGAACCTCCTACGAGCAGTACTTC | CASTPSDRTSYEQYF
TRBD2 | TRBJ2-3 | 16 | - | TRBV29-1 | TGCAGCGTTGACCCGATAGCGGGTGTTCCCACAGATACGCAGTATTTT | CSVDPIAGVPTDTQYF
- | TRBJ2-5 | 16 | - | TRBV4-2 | TGTGCCAGCAGCCAATATAACAGGGTCAACCAAGAGACCCAGTACTTC | CASSQYNRVNQETQYF
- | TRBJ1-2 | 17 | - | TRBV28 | TGTGCCAGCAGTTTATCCCTAGGGGCCCGTGCTAACTATGGCTACACCTTC | CASSLSLGARANYGYTF
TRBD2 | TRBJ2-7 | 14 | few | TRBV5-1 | TGCGCCAGCAGCCAAAGCGGGAGGAGATACGAGCAGTACTTC | CASSQSGRRYEQYF
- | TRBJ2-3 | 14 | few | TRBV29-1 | TGCAGCGTTGAATTGGCAGGGAAGGAAGATACGCAGTATTTT | CSVELAGKEDTQYF
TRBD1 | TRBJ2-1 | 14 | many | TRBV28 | TGTGCCAGCAGTTTACAGGGGGCCGGCAATGAGCAGTTCTTC | CASSLQGAGNEQFF
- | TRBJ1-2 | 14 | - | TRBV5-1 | TGCGCCAGCAGCTTGGATATCCAAAACTATGGCTACACCTTC | CASSLDIQNYGYTF
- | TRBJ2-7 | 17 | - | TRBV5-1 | TGCGCCAGCAGCTTGGAGGGACCGCGTAACGGCTCCTACGAGCAGTACTTC | CASSLEGPRNGSYEQYF
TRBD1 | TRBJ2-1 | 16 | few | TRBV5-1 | TGCGCCAGCAGCTTGGTTCCCCTGACAGGGAGCAATGAGCAGTTCTTC | CASSLVPLTGSNEQFF
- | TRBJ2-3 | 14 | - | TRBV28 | TGTGCCAGCCAAAATAGCGGACACACAGATACGCAGTATTTT | CASQNSGHTDTQYF
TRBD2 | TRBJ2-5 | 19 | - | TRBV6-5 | TGTGCCAGCAGTTACTCCCACGGGACTAGCGGGAGGGCCGGAGGGACCCAGTACTTC | CASSYSHGTSGRAGGTQYF
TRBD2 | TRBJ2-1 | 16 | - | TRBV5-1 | TGCGCCAGCAGCTTGGCCGGGGCTAGCGGGATCCGGGAGCAGTTCTTC | CASSLAGASGIREQFF
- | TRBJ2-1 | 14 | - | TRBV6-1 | TGTGCCAGCAGTGAAGTTTCAGGGACAAAAGAGCAGTTCTTC | CASSEVSGTKEQFF
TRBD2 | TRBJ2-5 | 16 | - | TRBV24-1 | TGTGCCACCAGTGACGGACTAGCGGGAGACCAAGAGACCCAGTACTTC | CATSDGLAGDQETQYF
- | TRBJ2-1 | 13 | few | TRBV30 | TGTGCCTTGGGGAGGAGCTCCTACAATGAGCAGTTCTTC | CALGRSSYNEQFF
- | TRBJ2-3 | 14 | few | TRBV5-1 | TGCGCCAGCAGCTTGGCTACACCCACAGATACGCAGTATTTT | CASSLATPTDTQYF
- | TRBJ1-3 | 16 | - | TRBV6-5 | TGTGCCAGCAGTTACTCGGGGAGTAGCTCTGGAAACACCATATATTTT | CASSYSGSSSGNTIYF
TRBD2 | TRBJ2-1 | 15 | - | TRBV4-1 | TGCGCCAGCAGCCAAGTGGGCAGCGGGAGACATGAGCAGTTCTTC | CASSQVGSGRHEQFF
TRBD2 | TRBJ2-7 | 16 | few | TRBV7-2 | TGTGCCAGCAGCTTAGCCCGACTAGCGGGAAGCCACGAGCAGTACTTC | CASSLARLAGSHEQYF
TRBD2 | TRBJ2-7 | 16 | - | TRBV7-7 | TGTGCCAGCAGCCCGGGGACTAGCGGGGGCGGGTACGAGCAGTACTTC | CASSPGTSGGGYEQYF
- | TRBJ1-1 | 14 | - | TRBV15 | TGTGCCACCAGCAGAGATCATAGTGAATCTGAAGCTTTCTTT | CATSRDHSESEAFF
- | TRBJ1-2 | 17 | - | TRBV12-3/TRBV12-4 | TGTGCCAGCAGTTTACCACCGATGATAGGGAAGGTAGAAGGCTACACCTTC | CASSLPPMIGKVEGYTF
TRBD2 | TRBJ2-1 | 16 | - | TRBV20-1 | TGCAGTGCACCCACTAGCGGGAGGCCCTCGGGCAATGAGCAGTTCTTC | CSAPTSGRPSGNEQFF
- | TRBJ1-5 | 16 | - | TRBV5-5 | TGTGCCAGCAGCTTGGCCGGGGGGGTCCGCAATCAGCCCCAGCATTTT | CASSLAGGVRNQPQHF
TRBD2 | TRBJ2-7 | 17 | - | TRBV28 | TGTGCCAGCACCGCCTTGGGCGGTATAGCGGGGCTCTACGAGCAGTACTTC | CASTALGGIAGLYEQYF
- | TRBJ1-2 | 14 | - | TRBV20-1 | TGCAGTGCTAGAGATTCCCCGAGGGACTATGGCTACACCTTC | CSARDSPRDYGYTF
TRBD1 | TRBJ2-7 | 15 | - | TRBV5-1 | TGCGCCAGCAGTTTGACTTTGGGACAGGGTTCCGAGCAGTACTTC | CASSLTLGQGSEQYF
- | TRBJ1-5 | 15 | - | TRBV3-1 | TGTGCCAGCAGCCAAGGTACTATCGGCAGCCAGCCCCAGCATTTT | CASSQGTIGSQPQHF
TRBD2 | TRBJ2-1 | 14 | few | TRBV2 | TGTGCCAGCAGTGGGACTAGCGAAAACAATGAGCAGTTCTTC | CASSGTSENNEQFF
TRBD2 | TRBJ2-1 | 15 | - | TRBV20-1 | TGCAGTGCTAGAGCTAGCGGGAGGGCCTACAATGAGCAGTTCTTC | CSARASGRAYNEQFF
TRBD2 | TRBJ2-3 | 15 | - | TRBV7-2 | TGTGCCAGCAGCGCGGGAGGGCGGAGCACAGATACGCAGTATTTT | CASSAGGRSTDTQYF
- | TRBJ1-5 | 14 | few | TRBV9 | TGTGCCAGCAGCGTAGAGGGAAGCGATCAGCCCCAGCATTTT | CASSVEGSDQPQHF
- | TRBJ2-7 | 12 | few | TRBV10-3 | TGTGCCACCGGGACGGACCTGGGAGAGCAGTACTTC | CATGTDLGEQYF
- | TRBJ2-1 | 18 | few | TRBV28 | TGTGCCAGCAGTTTTTGGTTCTGGCACCGGAGCTCCTACAATGAGCAGTTCTTC | CASSFWFWHRSSYNEQFF
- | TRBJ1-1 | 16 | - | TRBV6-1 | TGTGCCAGCAGTACGGGCCCCCGAGGGTACATGAACACTGAAGCTTTT | CASSTGPRGYMNTEAF
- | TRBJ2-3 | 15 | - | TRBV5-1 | TGCGCCAGCAGCCTGGAGGGGGTAGGGGGAGATACGCAGTATTTT | CASSLEGVGGDTQYF
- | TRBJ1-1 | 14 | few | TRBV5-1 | TGCGCCAGCAGCTGGGCTTTACGGGGCGCGGCTGCTTTCTTT | CASSWALRGAAAFF
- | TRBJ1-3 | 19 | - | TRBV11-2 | TGTGCCAGCAGCCGCGGACAGTGGGTTCCCGGCCCCTCTGGAAACACCATATATTTT | CASSRGQWVPGPSGNTIYF
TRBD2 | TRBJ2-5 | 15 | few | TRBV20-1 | TGCAGTGCTAGCGGTTCGCTAGCGGGAATTGGGACCCAGTACTTC | CSASGSLAGIGTQYF
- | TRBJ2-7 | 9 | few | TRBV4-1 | TGCGCCCCTTCGGTCGAGCAGTACTTC | CAPSVEQYF
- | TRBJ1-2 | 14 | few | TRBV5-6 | TGTGCCAGCAGCTCTACCGACAGGCCCTATGGCTACACCTTC | CASSSTDRPYGYTF